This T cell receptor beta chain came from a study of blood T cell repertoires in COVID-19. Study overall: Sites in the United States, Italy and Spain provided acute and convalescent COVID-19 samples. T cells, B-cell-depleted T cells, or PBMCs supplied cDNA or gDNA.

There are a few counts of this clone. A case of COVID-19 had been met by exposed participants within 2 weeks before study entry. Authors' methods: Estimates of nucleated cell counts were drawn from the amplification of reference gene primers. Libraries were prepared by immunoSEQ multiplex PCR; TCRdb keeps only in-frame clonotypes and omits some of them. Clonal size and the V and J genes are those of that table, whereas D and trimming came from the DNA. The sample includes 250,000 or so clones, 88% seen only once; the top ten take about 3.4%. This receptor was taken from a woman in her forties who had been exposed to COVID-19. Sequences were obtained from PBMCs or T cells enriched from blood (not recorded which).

The CDR3 is CSVEDETGSYEQYF. In DNA form, the CDR3 reads TGCAGCGTTGAAGATGAGACAGGGTCCTACGAGCAGTACTTC. This chain links TRBV29-1 with TRBJ2-7; 7 bases agree with TRBD1. Trimming at V came to 0 bases and at J to 1 base, leaving 3 bases not matched to a gene. Germline V gives CDR1 SQVTM, CDR2 ANQGSEA. CDR3 length equals 14 residues.